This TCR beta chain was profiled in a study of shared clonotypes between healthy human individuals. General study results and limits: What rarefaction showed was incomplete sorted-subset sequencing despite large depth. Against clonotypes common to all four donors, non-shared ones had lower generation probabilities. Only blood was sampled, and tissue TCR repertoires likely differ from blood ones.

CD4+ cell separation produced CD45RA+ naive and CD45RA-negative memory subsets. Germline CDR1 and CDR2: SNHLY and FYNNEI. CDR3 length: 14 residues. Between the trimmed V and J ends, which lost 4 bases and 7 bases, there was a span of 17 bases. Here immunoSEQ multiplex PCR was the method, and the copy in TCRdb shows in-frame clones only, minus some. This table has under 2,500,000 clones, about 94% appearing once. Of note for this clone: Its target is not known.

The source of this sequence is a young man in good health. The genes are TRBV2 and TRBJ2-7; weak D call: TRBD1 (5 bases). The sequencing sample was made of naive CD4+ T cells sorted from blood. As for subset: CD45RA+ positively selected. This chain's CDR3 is CASSGTRSSREQYF. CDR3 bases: TGTGCCAGCAGTGGGACACGGAGTTCGCGGGAGCAGTACTTC.